The 12 T cell receptor beta chains presented below share a single source sample, sequenced in a study of T cell responses to AZD1222 COVID-19 vaccine. The repertoire was sequenced with immunoSEQ multiplex PCR; TCRdb's copy has only in-frame clones and lacks some. This sample has roughly 200,000 clones; just under 95% occur once, and the top ten carry 0.8% to 1.3%. The sample in question was peripheral blood, obtained 28 days after the second dose of the MenACWY control vaccine. The receptors come from an adult who received the MenACWY meningococcal vaccine as a control.

V is TRBV12-5 and J is TRBJ1-5; 7 bases align to TRBD1. This CDR3 is built from 14 residues. The germline V gene encodes CDR1 LGHNT and CDR2 FRNRAP. V lost 6 bases to trimming and J lost 7 bases; unmatched junction nucleotides: 9. The CDR3 loop is CASGPTGAQQPQHF. Here the CDR3 DNA reads TGTGCTAGTGGGCCAACAGGGGCCCAACAGCCCCAGCATTTT.

A single count supports this clone. The rearrangement links TRBV7-9 to TRBJ2-3, with 15 nucleotides matching TRBD2. J gave up 8 bases and V 5 bases, and 8 bases lay outside the gene matches. The CDR3 is 16 residues long. From germline, CDR1 is SEHNR and CDR2 FQNEAQ (reference sequence). As DNA, the CDR3 is TGTGCCAGCAGCACGGGACTAGCGGGGGGCCCGGGTACGCAGTATTTT. As protein: CASSTGLAGGPGTQYF.

A single count supports this clone. The gene calls are TRBV6-4 and TRBJ1-2, with a weak D call TRBD1 (5 bases). V was pared by 2 bases and J by 2 bases, with 12 bases between. The CDR3 runs 15 residues. Looked up from germline, CDR1 is MRHNA and CDR2 is SNTAGT. In DNA, the CDR3 is TGTGCCAGCAGTGACCTCGGAGGGGCCAACTATGGCTACACCTTC. Translating it yields CASSDLGGANYGYTF.

The CDR3 sequence: CASSLGLAGSNYGYTF. The CDR3 bases are TGTGCCAGCAGCTTGGGGTTGGCAGGGTCAAACTATGGCTACACCTTC. This sequence joins TRBV5-5 and TRBJ1-2; possibly TRBD1 for D (5 bases). Trimming cost V 0 bases and J 2 bases, with 14 bases left between them. Germline CDR1 reads SGHKS; CDR2 reads YYEKEE (reference sequence). This CDR3 comprises 16 residues. Full variable domain (missing parts from reference TRBV5-5 and TRBJ1-2): DAGVTQSPTHLIKTRGQQVTLRCSPISGHKSVSWYQQVLGQGPQFIFQYYEKEERGRGNFPDRFSARQFPNYSSELNVNALLLGDSALYLCASSLGLAGSNYGYTFGSGTRLTVV.

This chain connects TRBV11-2 to TRBJ2-3; no reliable D call. CDR1 is SGHAT, CDR2 FQNNGV, per germline. The CDR3 covers 13 residues. V was trimmed by 2 bases and J by 10 bases, leaving 13 bases between them. The CDR3 nucleotides are TGTGCCAGCAGCTTAATGGGTCCTGGGGCGCAGTATTTT. This gives the protein CASSLMGPGAQYF.

The chain joins TRBV9 to TRBJ2-3; D is uncertain. CDR1 SGDLS and CDR2 YYNGEE come from the germline V gene. Deletions cut 4 bases from V and 0 bases from J, with 15 bases between. The CDR3 sequence is 16 residues long. CDR3 coding DNA: TGTGCCAGCAGCCCCGAAAGAGGTCGGAGCACAGATACGCAGTATTTT. Amino acids: CASSPERGRSTDTQYF.

The V gene is TRBV18, the J gene TRBJ2-6, with D perhaps matching TRBD1 (5 bases). Germline loops: CDR1 KGHSH, CDR2 LQKENI. The V end was cut by 3 bases, the J end by 3 bases, with 9 bases between. The CDR3 sequence is 15 residues long. DNA for the CDR3: TGTGCCAGCTCACCCCAGGGATATGGGGCCAACGTCCTGACTTTC. Its translation is CASSPQGYGANVLTF.

The chain uses TRBV5-1 and TRBJ1-6; 8 nucleotides line up with TRBD1. CDR1 and CDR2 from the germline V gene are SGHRS and YFSETQ. V shed 0 bases and J 7 bases; nucleotides not matched to a gene: 12. The length of the CDR3 is 18 residues. The CDR3 sequence is CASSLGPQGARQNSPLHF. CDR3 nucleotides: TGCGCCAGCAGCTTGGGCCCTCAGGGGGCGCGTCAAAATTCACCCCTCCACTTT.

V gene TRBV6-1 combines with J gene TRBJ1-1, with a tentative D call TRBD1 (5 bases). Germline V CDR1 and CDR2: MNHNS, SASEGT. Trimming removed 2 bases from V and 4 bases from J, with 14 bases in between. This CDR3 spans 15 amino acids. The CDR3 nucleotides are TGTGCCAGCAGTGAAATACGGGGCGGTGTCACTGAAGCTTTCTTT. Its protein product is CASSEIRGGVTEAFF.

CDR3: CASRVGLGLTGELFF. The CDR3 nucleotides read TGTGCCAGTAGAGTTGGACTAGGGTTAACCGGGGAGCTGTTTTTT. This sequence joins TRBV19 and TRBJ2-2; TRBD2 aligns across 7 bases. The CDR3 loop spans 15 amino acids. The trim removed 6 bases at V and 5 bases at J, leaving 9 bases unmatched. The germline V gene encodes CDR1 LNHDA and CDR2 SQIVND (reference sequence).

A note on this clone: The sample holds other DNA sequences that translate to the same CDR3. V usage is TRBV5-1 and J usage is TRBJ1-1, with D uncertain. The CDR3 consists of 13 residues. Germline V gene data show CDR1 as SGHRS and CDR2 as YFSETQ. The germline V and J ends were trimmed by 0 bases and 1 base, with 4 bases remaining between them. The CDR3 coding sequence is TGCGCCAGCAGCTTGGTCCCGAACACTGAAGCTTTCTTT. Translated, it gives CASSLVPNTEAFF.

This rearrangement joins TRBV19 to TRBJ2-2; 8 bases agree with TRBD1. There are 13 residues in the CDR3. Trimming took 5 bases from V and 5 from J; bases not matched to a gene: 1. The germline V gene has CDR1 LNHDA and CDR2 SQIVND (reference sequence). The CDR3 loop is CASSGQGTGELFF. In DNA, the CDR3 is TGTGCCAGTAGTGGACAGGGTACCGGGGAGCTGTTTTTT.